This section outlines one T cell receptor (beta chain) sequence together with its context. This clone was seen only once. Its cognate antigen has yet to be identified. Base qualities are missing; no much larger clone stands one base away. V loses 5 bases of germline sequence and J loses 5 bases, and the interval between the two ends is 10 bases. As encoded in the germline V gene, CDR1 is SGHTA while CDR2 is FQGNSA. There are 13 amino acids in the CDR3, from cysteine to phenylalanine inclusive. The kept DNA is CDR3 alone, 39 bases in frame from the first base. This record belongs to a study of cytomegalovirus exposure and HLA in healthy donors (dated by TCRdb to 2016 to 2017). Study-wide context: An earlier analysis of approximately 550 of the donors reported more than 250 Gb of sequence data and 120 million or so unique TCR beta sequences from around 200 million T cells. Around 330 gigabases of sequencing data and approximately 92 million unique TCR sequences made up an early release that covered roughly 670 HLA-typed donors. Of the 300 to 400 genotyped donors, around 81% fell in the genetic ancestry cluster associated with self-reported Caucasian donors. The aim of the study was to test whether cataloging public T cell receptors could identify signatures of past pathogen exposure. The T cell repertoires of 700 or so subjects were profiled by immunosequencing and related to cytomegalovirus serostatus. Along with the approximately 700-subject first cohort, a separate validation cohort of over a hundred different subjects was used. To predict cytomegalovirus infection status, the study brought together high-throughput TCR immunosequencing, statistical association of individual TCRs with disease status, and machine learning. A later analysis re-examined previously published TCR beta repertoires from more than 600 donors and added high-resolution HLA genotyping to investigate patterns of TCR occurrence. In the later analysis, no new phenotypic data were used to find candidate immune exposures; instead, reliance was placed on TCR beta sequences and their occurrence across donors. An earlier analysis of 587 of the donors used high-throughput TCR beta sequencing to judge whether each TCR beta V gene segment behaved as functional or pseudogenic. Donor age, sex, ethnicity and CMV serostatus were compiled together with the repertoire data. A later genetic analysis took genome-wide SNP genotypes for about three fifths of the 666 donors and used that subset as a discovery cohort. Every discovery cohort repertoire had been produced on one sequencing platform. HLA typing included class I and class II loci at four-digit resolution. The number of typed donors differed by locus: 629-630 for A, B, C, DRB1 and DQB1; some 540 for DQA1; some 590 for DPA1; and about 450 for DPB1. About 5 DR-DQ haplotypes were handled as single units for association and clustering, since linkage in the cohort was strong. Among some 400 genotyped donors of the cohort, an average of approximately 220,000 unique TCR beta nucleotide sequences was sequenced per donor, of which 15% to 20% were non-productive. Findings and caveats that apply to the study as a whole: Cytomegalovirus status was reported to be diagnosed by the classifier with high specificity and sensitivity in both the original and validation cohorts. In the study, approximately 160 TCR beta chains were listed as associated with cytomegalovirus. According to the authors, the approach could potentially be generalized to other disease states and immunological phenotypes. The earlier analysis of approximately 590 of the donors excluded over 15 rarely observed V segments, including chromosome 9 orphons, because counts were too low. Some IMGT-functional V segments, including TRBV6-2 and TRBV6-3, could not be distinguished by the 87-base-pair reads and were therefore excluded. According to a later analysis, most CMV-associated TCR beta chains appeared to be HLA-restricted, and the HLA associations seemed to be driven largely by CMV exposure. Compared with the 666-donor mean, donors in an Asian-associated ancestry cluster had fewer N-insertions in productive TCRs, according to a later genetic analysis. In a later genetic analysis, a missense DCLRE1C variant was associated with V-gene and J-gene trimming of TCR beta chains, and the association was replicated in an independent cohort. In vitro tests confirmed that a few of the cytomegalovirus-associated TCR beta chains recognize cytomegalovirus antigens. In a later analysis, HLA-associated TCR beta chains were found to be more clonally expanded and to have lower generation probabilities than equally common non-associated chains. A further reported finding was that TCR beta sequences accurately predicted the HLA-A and HLA-B alleles for most subjects in the first cohort. Only TCR beta chains were sequenced in this cohort, and the absence of alpha or paired-chain data limited detectable features. For the cohort, immune exposure information was limited to CMV serostatus. Most TCR sequences were observed very rarely across donors, whereas some public TCRs were present in many individuals. Broadly in line with IMGT annotations, most TCR beta V segments showed up in productive rearrangements about 87% or about 30% of the time in an earlier analysis of several hundred of the donors. In a later analysis, around 17,000 TCR beta sequences were associated with specific HLA alleles at a false discovery rate of 0.05. According to a later analysis, parvovirus B19, influenza, CMV and Epstein-Barr virus appeared linked to several top co-occurrence clusters. Assigning TCR associations to individual alleles was difficult when HLA alleles, especially DR and DQ, strongly co-occurred. Because some donors lacked HLA typing at each locus, the association tests relied only on the typed subset. Correlated functional status among segregating V segments might reflect linkage disequilibrium, but an unknown experimental factor could not be ruled out. A cluster of highly shared sequence variants was judged likely to be a technical artifact of the sequencing pipeline. A later analysis found that TCR association rates varied across HLA loci, with DRB1 alleles showing the most associated TCRs and HLA-C alleles the fewest. The presence/absence analyses assumed that sequencing depth was roughly uniform across donors, and that assumption may not be true.

Libraries were constructed by the immunoSEQ multiplex PCR assay. For the multiplex PCR, a mixture combining 60 forward primers for TCR Vbeta segments and 13 reverse primers for TCR Jbeta segments was used. The CDR3 region of rearranged TCR beta genes was amplified from genomic DNA by a multiplex PCR assay. The Illumina HiSeq System was used to sequence the amplified TCR beta libraries as 87-base-pair reads. On the study's bioinformatics: A later analysis tallied around 82 million unique TCR beta chains across the 666 repertoires, and about 12 million of those chains were shared by two or more donors. Raw reads were error-corrected and collapsed into unique sequences with a nearest-neighbor algorithm that merged closely related sequences to remove PCR and sequencing errors. V, D and J gene segments were assigned by aligning CDR3 sequences to IMGT reference sequences. For a sequence to be retained, a match of at least six nucleotides to both a V gene segment and a J gene segment was required. Rearrangements were called productive when the CDR3 lacked stop codons and stayed in frame with V and J; all others were non-productive. Following IMGT convention, CDR3 was defined as the stretch from the second conserved V-encoded cysteine to the conserved J-encoded phenylalanine. The earlier analysis of fewer than 750 of the donors excluded sequences that lacked an unambiguous match to a single V gene segment. An earlier analysis of just under 600 of the donors called V segments functional above 56.7% productive rearrangements and segregating when the between-donor standard deviation exceeded 5%. A statistical classification framework was developed to diagnose cytomegalovirus status using the catalog of TCR beta chain sequences. In a later analysis, TCR nucleotide sequences were compared against IMGT/GENE-DB human TR gene sequences so that V and J genes could be assigned. The TCRdist pipeline was used in a later analysis to assign CDR3 sequences and most-parsimonious VDJ recombination scenarios. In a later analysis, every TCR beta chain was defined by the combination of its CDR3 amino acid sequence and its V-gene family, and reads without a unique V-gene family were dropped. A later analysis removed 450 to 600 highly shared, low-generation-probability nucleotide sequences to deal with suspected cross-contamination and a sequencing artifact. In a later analysis, a clonal expansion index was calculated for each public chain from normalized within-repertoire ranks of inferred template counts. A later analysis computed generation probabilities with a VDJ recombination model fitted to out-of-frame rearrangements, and checked the results against IGoR. A later analysis scored TCR-TCR, TCR-HLA and TCR-CMV co-occurrence with hypergeometric tests, applying a repertoire-size bias correction to TCR pairs. In a later analysis, false discovery rates were estimated by permuting HLA or CMV assignments 20 times. In a later analysis, co-occurring TCRs were grouped using DBSCAN, with TCRdist sequence similarity added in when clustering inside HLA-allele-positive subsets. Repertoires with fewer than 30,000 or more than 120,000 public chains, plus five repertoires with anomalous nucleotide sharing, were excluded from co-occurrence clustering. The immuneACCESS repertoire file appears here via TCRdb, limited to in-frame rearrangements. These files lack a portion of the clones; in checked studies, under half of the deficit traces to unresolved V genes, and the cause of the others is not known. That table gives V, J and clone size, and the DNA gave D and trimming. Across this sample there are more than 85,000 clones, with 70% to 90% seen only once. Of the sample, about 1.7% falls within the top ten clones.

In total, 630 or so healthy bone marrow donors made up the cohort. At the time of sampling, all cohort members were nominally healthy, though unrecorded immune exposures were likely present. The donor was CMV seronegative and was included in the group of a few hundred seronegative cohort members. A peripheral blood sample was collected from each donor, and TCR beta sequencing was performed on peripheral blood mononuclear cells. Genomic DNA was extracted from the blood cell samples with the Qiagen DNeasy Blood Extraction Kit. This sequence uses TRBV7-2 and TRBJ2-1; the D gene remains uncertain. Specimen: PBMCs. The receptor comes from a middle-aged man in good health and CMV-seronegative. The CDR3 is CASSLTRDNEQFF. The DNA sequence is TGTGCCAGCAGCCTGACTCGGGACAATGAGCAGTTCTTC. The full variable domain, completed from the reference TRBV7-2 and TRBJ2-1 proteins outside the CDR3, reads GAGVSQSPSNKVTEKGKDVELRCDPISGHTALYWYRQSLGQGLEFLIYFQGNSAPDKSGLPSDRFSAERTGGSVSTLTIQRTQQEDSAVYLCASSLTRDNEQFFGPGTRLTVL.